This TCR beta chain was identified in a study of CD8 T cells in ankylosing spondylitis. General study findings and limits: One TCR beta motif, made up of about 8 highly homologous variants, appeared characteristic of ankylosing spondylitis blood.

This CDR3 has 13 amino acids. The ends lost 4 bases at V and 3 bases at J; junction bases unmatched: 0. The germline CDR1 and CDR2 sequences are MNHNY and SVGAGI (reference sequence). This clonotype was picked up many times. Its antigen remains unknown. TCRdb re-analysed the 5' RACE reads in MiXCR, keeping a single row per CDR3 protein. The sample records around 250,000 distinct CDR3 sequences, about 10% being singletons. Source material: blood, either unsorted or a sorted T cell fraction (not recorded which). V is TRBV6-6 and J is TRBJ1-3; TRBD1 aligns across 7 bases. The receptor was isolated from a male donor with ankylosing spondylitis or in good health (not recorded which). The CDR3 bases are TGTGCCAGCAGTTGGACAGGTGGAAACACCATATATTTT. This sequence encodes CASSWTGGNTIYF.